This TCR beta chain was documented in a study of regulatory T cells in long-lasting Graves disease. In building TCR beta libraries, iRepertoire HTBI primers were used together with Arm-PCR of CDR3 regions. In the original analysis: Across the samples, identification revealed fewer than 75 TRBV and 12 to 15 TRBJ segments. TCRdb itself ran the multiplex PCR reads through MiXCR, one entry per CDR3 protein. The V and J calls reflect TCRdb's pipeline rather than the authors' work. The table lists 300,000 to 350,000 distinct CDR3 sequences, around 19% of them singletons. Noted time point: persistent/refractory GD, antithyroid drugs over 5 years with positive TRAb. TCR sequences were obtained from RNA taken from PBMCs. Diagnoses of Graves' disease were made by American Thyroid Association guidelines. This CDR3 comprises 13 residues. V was cut by 5 bases and J by 7 bases, with 14 bases left in between. The germline V gene has CDR1 GTSNPN and CDR2 SVGIG (reference sequence).

Overall study results and limits: Thyroid tissue went unexamined; only peripheral blood was analyzed.

This clonotype came up a few times. Its antigen remains unidentified. The V and J genes are TRBV30 and TRBJ2-2, with D perhaps matching TRBD2 (6 bases). This sequence was found in a female donor with Graves disease. The material was peripheral blood mononuclear cells (PBMCs), obtained when the disease was refractory, from a patient treated with antithyroid drugs. The CDR3 region is CAWAGRRIGELFF. The CDR3 nucleotides read TGTGCCTGGGCAGGGAGGAGGATCGGGGAGCTGTTTTTT.